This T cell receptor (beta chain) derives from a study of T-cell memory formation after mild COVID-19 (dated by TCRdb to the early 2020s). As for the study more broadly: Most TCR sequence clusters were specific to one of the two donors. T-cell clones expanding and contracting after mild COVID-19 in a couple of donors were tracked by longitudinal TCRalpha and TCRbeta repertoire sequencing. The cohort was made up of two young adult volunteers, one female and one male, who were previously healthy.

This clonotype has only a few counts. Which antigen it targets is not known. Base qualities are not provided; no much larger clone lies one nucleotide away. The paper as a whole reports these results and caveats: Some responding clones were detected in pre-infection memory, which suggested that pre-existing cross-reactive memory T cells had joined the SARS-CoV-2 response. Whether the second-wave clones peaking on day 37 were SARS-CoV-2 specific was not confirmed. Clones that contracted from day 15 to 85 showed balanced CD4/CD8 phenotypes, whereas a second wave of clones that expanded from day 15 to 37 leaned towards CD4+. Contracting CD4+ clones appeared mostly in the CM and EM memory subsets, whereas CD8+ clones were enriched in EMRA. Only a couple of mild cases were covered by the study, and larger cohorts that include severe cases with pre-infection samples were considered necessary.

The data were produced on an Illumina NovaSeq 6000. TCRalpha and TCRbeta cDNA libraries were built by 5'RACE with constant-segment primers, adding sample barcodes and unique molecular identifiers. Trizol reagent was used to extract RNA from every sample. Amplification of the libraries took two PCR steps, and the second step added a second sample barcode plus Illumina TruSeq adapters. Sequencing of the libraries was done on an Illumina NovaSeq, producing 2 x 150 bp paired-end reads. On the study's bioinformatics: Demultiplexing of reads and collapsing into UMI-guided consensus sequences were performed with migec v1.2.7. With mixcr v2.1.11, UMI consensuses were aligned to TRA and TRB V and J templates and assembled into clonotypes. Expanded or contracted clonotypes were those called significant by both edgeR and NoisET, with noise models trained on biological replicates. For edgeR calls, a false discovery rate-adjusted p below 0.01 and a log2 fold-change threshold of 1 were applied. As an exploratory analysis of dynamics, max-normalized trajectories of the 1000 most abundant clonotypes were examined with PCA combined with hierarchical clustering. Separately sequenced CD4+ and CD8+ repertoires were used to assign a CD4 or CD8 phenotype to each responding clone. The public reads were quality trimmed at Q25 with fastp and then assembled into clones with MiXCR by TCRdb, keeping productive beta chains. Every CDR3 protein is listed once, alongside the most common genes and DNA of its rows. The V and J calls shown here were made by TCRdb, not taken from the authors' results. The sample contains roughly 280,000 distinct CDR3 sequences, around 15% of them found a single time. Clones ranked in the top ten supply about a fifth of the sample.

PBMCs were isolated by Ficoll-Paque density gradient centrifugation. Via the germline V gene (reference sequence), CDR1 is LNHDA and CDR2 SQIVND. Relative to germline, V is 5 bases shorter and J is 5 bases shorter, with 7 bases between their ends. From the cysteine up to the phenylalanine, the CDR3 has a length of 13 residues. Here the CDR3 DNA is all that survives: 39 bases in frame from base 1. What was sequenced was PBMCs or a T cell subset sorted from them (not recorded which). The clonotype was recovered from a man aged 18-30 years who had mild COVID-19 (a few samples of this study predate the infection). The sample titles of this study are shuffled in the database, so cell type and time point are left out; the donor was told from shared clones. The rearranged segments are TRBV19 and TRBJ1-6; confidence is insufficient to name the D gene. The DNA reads TGTGCCAGTAGTGTCGCAGATAATTCACCCCTCCACTTT. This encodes CASSVADNSPLHF.